One T cell receptor beta chain is described in this entry. In the original processing: Scientists estimated how many nucleated cells there were by amplifying reference gene primers. Sequencing used immunoSEQ multiplex PCR; TCRdb keeps in-frame clones, though not all of them. The D gene and trimming were derived from the DNA, and the V and J assignments and clone size from that table. The sample has around 110,000 clones; around 86% are singletons. The J segment lost 4 bases and the V segment lost 4 bases, leaving 10 bases of the junction unmatched. The CDR3 has 18 amino acids. Per the germline V gene, CDR1 is MNHEY and CDR2 is SVGEGT. The data stem from a study of blood T cell repertoires in COVID-19. At the level of the study: From the United States, Italy and Spain came samples of acute and convalescent COVID-19. PBMCs, B-cell-depleted T cells, or T cells provided the cDNA or gDNA that made up the material.

The chain combines TRBV6-2 or TRBV6-3 with TRBJ2-6; the match to TRBD1 covers 10 bases. Sequencing was carried out using peripheral blood. This TCR was sampled from a man between 65 and 80 years old with acute or convalescent COVID-19. The CDR3 loop reads CASSFPTGGYRGANVLTF. CDR3 nucleotides: TGTGCCAGCAGTTTCCCGACAGGGGGCTATCGAGGGGCCAACGTCCTGACTTTC.